This TCR beta chain was identified in a study of blood T cell repertoires in COVID-19. On the study more broadly: Donors in the United States, Italy and Spain gave samples during acute or convalescent COVID-19.

Germline loops: CDR1 SGHKS, CDR2 YYEKEE (reference sequence). There are 12 residues in the CDR3. The germline V and J ends were trimmed by 5 bases and 1 base, with 6 bases remaining between them. Only in-frame clones appear in the TCRdb table, and some are missing; sequencing was by immunoSEQ multiplex PCR. Here the sample spans 200,000 to 250,000 clones, 84% being singletons. Either two negative PCRs, clearance, or symptom resolution qualified Cohort 3 donors as recovered. The sample consisted of PBMCs or T cells enriched from blood (not recorded which). The source is a man in his sixties who had recovered from COVID-19. The chain is built from TRBV5-5 and TRBJ1-1; no clear D. The DNA of the CDR3 is TGTGCCAGCAGATCACAGAACACTGAAGCTTTCTTT. Protein sequence: CASRSQNTEAFF. The full variable domain, completed using reference TRBV5-5 and TRBJ1-1, is DAGVTQSPTHLIKTRGQQVTLRCSPISGHKSVSWYQQVLGQGPQFIFQYYEKEERGRGNFPDRFSARQFPNYSSELNVNALLLGDSALYLCASRSQNTEAFFGQGTRLTVV.